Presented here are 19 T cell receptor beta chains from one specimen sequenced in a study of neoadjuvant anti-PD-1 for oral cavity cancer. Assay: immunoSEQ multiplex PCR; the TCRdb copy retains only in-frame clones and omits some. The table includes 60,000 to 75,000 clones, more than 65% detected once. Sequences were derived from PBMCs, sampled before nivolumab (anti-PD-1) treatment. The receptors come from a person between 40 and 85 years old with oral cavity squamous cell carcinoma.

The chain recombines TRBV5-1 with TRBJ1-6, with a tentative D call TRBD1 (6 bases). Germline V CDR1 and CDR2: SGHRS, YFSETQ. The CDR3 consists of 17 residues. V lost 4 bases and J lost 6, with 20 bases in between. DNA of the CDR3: TGCGCCAGCAGCACGGGCGGGGGGCAGAGCCCTAATTCACCCCTCCACTTT. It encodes CASSTGGGQSPNSPLHF. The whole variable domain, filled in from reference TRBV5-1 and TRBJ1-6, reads KAGVTQTPRYLIKTRGQQVTLSCSPISGHRSVSWYQQTPGQGLQFLFEYFSETQRNKGNFPGRFSGRQFSNSRSEMNVSTLELGDSALYLCASSTGGGQSPNSPLHFGNGTRLTVT.

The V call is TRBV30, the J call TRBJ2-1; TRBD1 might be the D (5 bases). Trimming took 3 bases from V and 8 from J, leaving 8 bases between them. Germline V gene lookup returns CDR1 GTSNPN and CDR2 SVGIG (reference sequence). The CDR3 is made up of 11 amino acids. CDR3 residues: CAWSPRDEQFF. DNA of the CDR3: TGTGCCTGGAGCCCCAGGGATGAGCAGTTCTTC. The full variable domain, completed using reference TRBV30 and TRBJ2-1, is SQTIHQWPATLVQPVGSPLSLECTVEGTSNPNLYWYRQAAGRGLQLLFYSVGIGQISSEVPQNLSASRPQDRQFILSSKKLLLSDSGFYLCAWSPRDEQFFGPGTRLTVL.

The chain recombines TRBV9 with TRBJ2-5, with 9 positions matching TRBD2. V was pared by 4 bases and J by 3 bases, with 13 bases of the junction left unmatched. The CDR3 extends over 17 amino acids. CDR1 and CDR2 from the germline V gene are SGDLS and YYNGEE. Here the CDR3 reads CASSLRSRGGGEETQYF. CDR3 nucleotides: TGTGCCAGCAGCCTCCGATCGCGGGGGGGCGGGGAAGAGACCCAGTACTTC.

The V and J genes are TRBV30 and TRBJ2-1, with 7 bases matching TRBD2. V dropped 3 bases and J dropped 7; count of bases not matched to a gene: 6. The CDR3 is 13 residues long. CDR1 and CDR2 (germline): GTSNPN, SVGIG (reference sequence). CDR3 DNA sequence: TGTGCCTGGAGGAAGCGGGGCCTAAATGAGCAGTTCTTC. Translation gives CAWRKRGLNEQFF.

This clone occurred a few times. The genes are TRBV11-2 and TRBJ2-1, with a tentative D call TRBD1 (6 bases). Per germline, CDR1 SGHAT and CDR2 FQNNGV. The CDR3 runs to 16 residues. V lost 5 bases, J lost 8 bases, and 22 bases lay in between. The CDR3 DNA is TGTGCCAGCAGCACTCGAAAATCGTCAGGGGTCGATGAGCAGTTCTTC. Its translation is CASSTRKSSGVDEQFF. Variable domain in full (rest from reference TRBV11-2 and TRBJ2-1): EAGVAQSPRYKIIEKRQSVAFWCNPISGHATLYWYQQILGQGPKLLIQFQNNGVVDDSQLPKDRFSAERLKGVDSTLKIQPAKLEDSAVYLCASSTRKSSGVDEQFFGPGTRLTVL.

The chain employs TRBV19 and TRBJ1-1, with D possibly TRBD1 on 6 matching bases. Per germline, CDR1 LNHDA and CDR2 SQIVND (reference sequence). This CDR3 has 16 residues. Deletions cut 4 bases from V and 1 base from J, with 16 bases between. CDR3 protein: CASSTSGHTRNTEAFF. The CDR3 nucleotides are TGTGCCAGTAGTACCTCGGGACACACGAGGAACACTGAAGCTTTCTTT.

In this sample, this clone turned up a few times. The CDR3: CASSQFRNQPQHF. DNA for the CDR3: TGTGCCAGCAGCCAATTCCGCAATCAGCCCCAGCATTTT. The chain recombines TRBV14 with TRBJ1-5; D gene unclear. Germline V lookup: CDR1 SGHDN, CDR2 FVKESK. The V gene lost 2 bases and the J gene lost 2 bases, with 4 bases spanning the gap. This CDR3 has 13 amino acids.

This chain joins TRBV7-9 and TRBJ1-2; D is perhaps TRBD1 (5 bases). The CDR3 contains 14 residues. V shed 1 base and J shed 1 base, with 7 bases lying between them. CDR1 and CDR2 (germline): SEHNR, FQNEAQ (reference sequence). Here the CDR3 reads CASSLGDGNYGYTF. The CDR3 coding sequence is TGTGCCAGCAGCTTAGGGGACGGTAACTATGGCTACACCTTC.

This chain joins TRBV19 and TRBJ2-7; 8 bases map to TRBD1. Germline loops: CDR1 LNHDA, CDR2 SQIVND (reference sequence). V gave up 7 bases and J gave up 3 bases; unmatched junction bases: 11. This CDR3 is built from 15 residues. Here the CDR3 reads CASKGTSTGDYEQYF. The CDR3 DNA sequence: TGTGCCAGTAAGGGGACTTCGACAGGGGACTACGAGCAGTACTTC.

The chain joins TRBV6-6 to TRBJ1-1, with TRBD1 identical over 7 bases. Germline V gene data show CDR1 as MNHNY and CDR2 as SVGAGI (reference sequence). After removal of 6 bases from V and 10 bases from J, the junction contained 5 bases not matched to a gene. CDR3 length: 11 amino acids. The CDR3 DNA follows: TGTGCCAGCAGCCGAGACAGGGCAGCTTTCTTT. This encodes CASSRDRAAFF.

CDR3: CASMGRGGRETQYF. The CDR3 bases are TGTGCCAGCATGGGACGGGGGGGCCGGGAGACCCAGTACTTC. J is TRBJ2-5 and V is TRBV2; 8 bases align to TRBD2. The J segment lost 5 bases and the V segment lost 7 bases, leaving 9 bases of the junction unmatched. The germline V gene encodes CDR1 SNHLY and CDR2 FYNNEI. The CDR3 runs 14 residues.

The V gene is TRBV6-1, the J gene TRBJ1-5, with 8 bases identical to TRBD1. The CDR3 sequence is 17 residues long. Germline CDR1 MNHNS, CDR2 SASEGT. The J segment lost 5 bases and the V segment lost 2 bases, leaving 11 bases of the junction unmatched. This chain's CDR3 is CASSEWPRGQGDQPQHF. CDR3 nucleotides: TGTGCCAGCAGTGAATGGCCTCGTGGACAGGGCGATCAGCCCCAGCATTTT.

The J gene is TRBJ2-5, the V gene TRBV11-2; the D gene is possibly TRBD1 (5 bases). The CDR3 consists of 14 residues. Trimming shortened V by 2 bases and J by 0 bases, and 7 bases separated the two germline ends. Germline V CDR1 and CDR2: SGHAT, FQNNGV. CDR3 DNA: TGTGCCAGCAGCTTAAGGGGCGACCAAGAGACCCAGTACTTC. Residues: CASSLRGDQETQYF.

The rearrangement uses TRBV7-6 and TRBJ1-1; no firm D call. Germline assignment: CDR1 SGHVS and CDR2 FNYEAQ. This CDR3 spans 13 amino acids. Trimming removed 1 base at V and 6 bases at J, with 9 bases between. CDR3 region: CASSLVERAEAFF. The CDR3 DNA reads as TGTGCCAGCAGCTTAGTAGAGCGCGCTGAAGCTTTCTTT.

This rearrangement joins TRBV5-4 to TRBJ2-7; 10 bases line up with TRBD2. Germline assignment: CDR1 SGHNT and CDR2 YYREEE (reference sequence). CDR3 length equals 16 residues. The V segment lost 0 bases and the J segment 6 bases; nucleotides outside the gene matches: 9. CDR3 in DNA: TGTGCCAGCAGCTTGGAACTAGCGGGACAATCGGGCGAGCAGTACTTC. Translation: CASSLELAGQSGEQYF.

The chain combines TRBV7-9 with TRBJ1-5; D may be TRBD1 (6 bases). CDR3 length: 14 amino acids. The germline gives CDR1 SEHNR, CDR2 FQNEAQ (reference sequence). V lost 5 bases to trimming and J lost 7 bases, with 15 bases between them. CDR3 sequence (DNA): TGTGCCAGCAGCCTAACGGGGGGCTGGCAGCCCCAGCATTTT. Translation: CASSLTGGWQPQHF.

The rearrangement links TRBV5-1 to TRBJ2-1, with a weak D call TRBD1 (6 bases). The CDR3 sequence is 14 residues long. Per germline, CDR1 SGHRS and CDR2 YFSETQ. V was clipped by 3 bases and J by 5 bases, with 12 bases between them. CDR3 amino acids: CASSSWTDHNEQFF. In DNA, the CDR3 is TGCGCCAGCAGCTCCTGGACAGATCACAATGAGCAGTTCTTC.

CDR3 DNA sequence: TGTGCCAGCAGCCCGAAGGGGGGGTTGGCGGCTAGCGGTTACAATGAGCAGTTCTTC. It codes for CASSPKGGLAASGYNEQFF. V gene TRBV9 combines with J gene TRBJ2-1; the D gene is possibly TRBD2 (7 bases). Germline values: CDR1 SGDLS, CDR2 YYNGEE. V was pared by 4 bases and J by 4 bases, with 27 bases between. The CDR3 extends over 19 amino acids.

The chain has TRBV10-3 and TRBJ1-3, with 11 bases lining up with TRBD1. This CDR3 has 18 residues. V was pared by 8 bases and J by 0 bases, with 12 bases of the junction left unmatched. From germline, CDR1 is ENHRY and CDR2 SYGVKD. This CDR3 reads CAIGDRGVASHSGNTIYF. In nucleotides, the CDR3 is TGTGCCATCGGGGACAGGGGGGTGGCCTCTCACTCTGGAAACACCATATATTTT.